This entry lists 9 T cell receptor beta chains sequenced from one sample in a study of cytomegalovirus exposure and HLA in healthy donors. PCR primers comprised 60 Vbeta and 13 Jbeta primers. Generated by immunoSEQ multiplex PCR, the TCRdb table keeps only in-frame clones and is missing some. The sample shows 200,000 or so clones, about 81% of them seen only once. Material: PBMCs. The receptors stem from a woman in her fifties or sixties in good health and CMV-seropositive.

The J gene is TRBJ2-2, the V gene TRBV19; TRBD2 is a possible D gene (5 bases). The CDR3 is made up of 14 amino acids. Germline V gene lookup returns CDR1 LNHDA and CDR2 SQIVND (reference sequence). Trimming removed 5 bases at V and 6 bases at J, with 13 bases between. In nucleotides, the CDR3 is TGTGCCAGTAGTTTAGTAGCGTACTCCGGGGAGCTGTTTTTT. It specifies CASSLVAYSGELFF. The complete variable domain, with remaining parts taken from reference TRBV19 and TRBJ2-2, reads DGGITQSPKYLFRKEGQNVTLSCEQNLNHDAMYWYRQDPGQGLRLIYYSQIVNDFQKGDIAEGYSVSREKKESFPLTVTSAQKNPTAFYLCASSLVAYSGELFFGEGSRLTVL.

Only one count was recorded for this clone. At one of its ends the junction is not consistent with the germline gene, which may arise from a read error. The CDR3 DNA sequence: TGTGCCATCAGTGAGCCGTCTGGGGCCAACGGCCTGACTTTC. It yields the protein CAISEPSGANGLTF. V gene TRBV10-3 combines with J gene TRBJ2-6; D perhaps matches TRBD1 (5 bases). This CDR3 contains 14 residues. The germline gives CDR1 ENHRY, CDR2 SYGVKD.

This sequence joins TRBV28 and TRBJ1-1, with a weak D call TRBD1 (6 bases). The CDR3 has 15 residues. Germline V gene lookup returns CDR1 MDHEN and CDR2 SYDVKM. V lost 3 bases, J lost 1 base, and 12 bases lay in between. For the CDR3, the DNA is TGTGCCAGCAGTTTGGGGGGGCAGGGGAACACTGAAGCTTTCTTT. This gives the protein CASSLGGQGNTEAFF.

The V and J genes are TRBV9 and TRBJ2-5, with 7 nucleotides matching TRBD1. The end of the DNA is better explained by TRBJ2-7, so the J call may be wrong. This CDR3 contains 20 residues. Germline CDR1 reads SGDLS; CDR2 reads YYNGEE. The CDR3 DNA sequence: TGTGCCAGCAGCGTAAACAAGAGGGGGCCGAGACAGGACGGAGCCTACGAGCAGTACTTC. Protein product: CASSVNKRGPRQDGAYEQYF.

The V call is TRBV5-1, the J call TRBJ2-7, with 9 bases aligning to TRBD2. J was trimmed by 4 bases and V by 3 bases; bases with no gene match: 2. This CDR3 has 13 amino acids. Germline V gene data show CDR1 as SGHRS and CDR2 as YFSETQ. The CDR3 sequence is CASSSGLAYEQYF. The DNA of the CDR3 is TGCGCCAGCAGCTCCGGACTAGCGTACGAGCAGTACTTC. The full variable domain, its missing parts supplied by reference TRBV5-1 and TRBJ2-7, is KAGVTQTPRYLIKTRGQQVTLSCSPISGHRSVSWYQQTPGQGLQFLFEYFSETQRNKGNFPGRFSGRQFSNSRSEMNVSTLELGDSALYLCASSSGLAYEQYFGPGTRLTVT.

The chain recombines TRBV18 with TRBJ1-2; D is uncertain. V was shortened by 10 bases and J by 1 base, with 7 bases between the two germline ends. This CDR3 region has 11 residues. Germline V lookup: CDR1 KGHSH, CDR2 LQKENI. The CDR3 spells CATADNYGYTF. For the CDR3, the DNA is TGTGCCACGGCGGATAACTATGGCTACACCTTC.

V and J are TRBV10-3 and TRBJ1-1, with D possibly TRBD1 on 5 matching bases. The length of the CDR3 is 17 residues. Trimming took 0 bases from V and 5 from J, leaving 19 bases between them. Germline V CDR1 and CDR2: ENHRY, SYGVKD. CDR3 coding DNA: TGTGCCATCAGTGAGTCGCCGGGACTTACCCTAGGGACTGAAGCTTTCTTT. Its protein product is CAISESPGLTLGTEAFF.

A note on this clone: Since no conserved phenylalanine or tryptophan closes the CDR3, a read error is the likely cause. The rearrangement joins TRBV27 to TRBJ1-2; 7 nucleotides align to TRBD1. V shed 7 bases, J shed 4 bases, and the junction held 9 bases outside the gene matches. Germline V gene lookup returns CDR1 MNHEY and CDR2 SMNVEV (reference sequence). The CDR3 has 14 residues. CDR3: CASTPTGSGYGYTL. CDR3 nucleotides: TGTGCCAGCACACCGACAGGGTCGGGCTATGGCTACACCCTC.

This chain joins TRBV5-1 and TRBJ2-1; no clear D. The germline CDR1 and CDR2 sequences are SGHRS and YFSETQ. Trimming removed 2 bases from V and 0 bases from J, with 9 bases in between. The CDR3 runs to 15 residues. The CDR3 nucleotides read TGCGCCAGCAGCTTCGCAGGCAGCTCCTACAATGAGCAGTTCTTC. It yields the protein CASSFAGSSYNEQFF.